This TCR beta chain stems from a study of T-cell reconstitution after alpha-beta-depleted transplantation in children (dated by TCRdb to about 2016). Context from the whole study: Using TCR repertoire profiling, the study followed T-cell immune reconstitution in a quantitative way in children after TCRalphabeta/CD19-depleted allogeneic hematopoietic cell transplantation. What the authors observed across the whole study: The apparently early alphabetaT-cell count recovery about two months after transplant was reportedly dependent on only several hundred rapidly expanded clones derived from non-depleted graft cells. The high TCRbeta diversity at day 60 in some patients was ascribed to recipient T cells and intrathymic progenitors that had survived conditioning. Over subsequent months, a decline in hyperexpanded clone frequencies was noted, and after one year, T-cell counts and TCRbeta diversity were mostly ascribed to newly produced T cells.

What the treatment or condition label conveys for this sample: allogeneic hematopoietic cell transplantation with graft depleted of TCRalphabeta T cells and CD19 B cells. Transplant recipients were children who received TCRalphabeta/CD19-depleted allogeneic hematopoietic cell grafts. A remark on this clonotype: The antigen it recognizes is unknown. No qualities accompany the bases; no much larger clone lies one base away.

The CDR3 covers 15 residues, taking in both the cysteine and the phenylalanine. This entry keeps only the CDR3 DNA: 45 bases, framed from base 1. Trimming accounts for 3 bases at V and 2 bases at J, while the number of junction bases matched to no gene is 8. CDR1 and CDR2, per the germline V gene (reference sequence), are DFQATT and SNEGSKA. The protocol used for the library was PCR. The listed sequencing device is Illumina HiSeq 2500. TCR library preparation used molecular barcoding, with unique molecular identifiers applied to normalize quantification of the TCRbeta repertoire. Using fastp trimming at Q25 and MiXCR clonotype assembly, TCRdb reanalyzed the public sequencing data and kept in-frame beta chains. Under each unique CDR3 protein, matching rows form one entry showing the most common genes and DNA. The sample table records 120,000 to 150,000 distinct CDR3 sequences; more than 8% of these occur just once. The leading ten clones occupy 15% to 20% of the sample.

The chain is made from TRBV20-1 and TRBJ2-3, and 7 junctional nucleotides match TRBD1. Here the sequenced sample was PBMCs, mostly from graft donor cells, taken 180 days after TCRalphabeta/CD19-depleted stem cell transplant. This clonotype was sampled from a female patient aged 2-15 years who had a stem cell transplant for congenital amegakaryocytic thrombocytopenia, so the T cells may come from the graft donor. The CDR3 has the sequence CSARRDRGFTDTQYF. In nucleotide form, the sequence is TGCAGTGCTAGGAGGGACAGAGGGTTCACAGATACGCAGTATTTT.